The source of this T cell receptor beta chain is a study of blood T cells in healthy people across ages (dated by TCRdb to the mid-2010s). General notes on the study: In model experiments, template switching captured roughly one uniquely barcoded TCR beta cDNA molecule for every two T cells. Using deep sequencing normalized with unique cDNA molecular identifiers, the study measured how TCR beta repertoire diversity changes with age. The donors were divided into four age groups: young (average around 15 years), middle-aged (almost 40), aged (under 70) and long-lived (about 90). To avoid experimental bias, donors of different ages were distributed randomly across sequencing lanes. For two donors (one aged 18 to 30 and one aged 80 or older), the study analyzed two additional independent replicas of 1 million unique cDNA reads from the same blood draw. The paper's findings and limits, for the study overall: Because donor CMV infection status was unknown, age-related changes in expanded clonotypes were potentially confounded. Observed TCR beta diversity per million T cells fell roughly linearly with age, and a significant reduction was already apparent by age roughly 40. There was a strong correlation between observed TCR beta diversity and the percentage of naive T cells measured by flow cytometry. Since profiling was done on bulk unsorted PBMCs, naive and antigen-experienced compartments could not be conclusively compared. The long-lived group showed more naive CD4+ T cells, fewer expanded clones and increased TCR diversity than the aged group, suggesting age selection. Estimates of total diversity from one million sequenced T cells were regarded as lower bounds and underestimates.

V is reduced by 4 bases and J by 3 bases, leaving a spacing of 17 bases between them. The CDR3, cysteine through phenylalanine, is 16 amino acids long. Only the CDR3 DNA is retained, 48 bases long and in frame from the first base. The germline V gene sets CDR1 to SGHDN and CDR2 to FVKESK. The donors were 40 or so Caucasian individuals from Russia, aged roughly 6 to 100 years, who were systemically healthy. Ten milliliters of peripheral blood were collected from each donor into EDTA-treated Vacutainer tubes. Ficoll-Paque density-gradient centrifugation was used to isolate PBMCs, with at least 7 million obtained per sample. Total RNA, at least 6 micrograms per sample, was extracted from PBMCs with Trizol reagent. For every donor, an aliquot of PBMCs went through flow cytometry to measure the percentages of naive CD45RAhigh/CD27high T cells. In this sample, this clonotype turned up once. The antigen it recognizes is unknown. No qualities accompany the bases; no much larger clone lies one base away.

Libraries were constructed by 5' RACE. A second roughly 6 to 11 cycle PCR used a sample-barcoded 5' primer and a J-beta primer mix. A template-switch 5' adaptor carrying 12 random nucleotides introduced a unique molecular identifier onto each TCR beta cDNA molecule. Each sample yielded at least 3 million CDR3-containing paired-end reads. First-strand cDNA synthesis was performed from all RNA using the Mint cDNA synthesis kit, with priming by a TRBC-specific oligonucleotide. After uracil-DNA glycosylase treatment, a first 18-cycle PCR used universal primers M1SS and BC2_uni_R on all cDNA. The study's own analysis went as follows. Each sample was normalized by randomly selecting 1 million high-quality reads, each carrying a distinct molecular identifier. Instead of being binned into consensus sequences, reads that shared molecular identifiers were thrown out. MiTCR, run with a Q25 quality threshold and the strictest error-elimination algorithm, handled CDR3 identification, clonotype clustering and error correction. A nonparametric unseen species model with Euler transformation was used to estimate a lower bound on total TCR beta diversity. Clones were called with MiXCR by TCRdb after fastp trimmed the public reads at Q25, and only in-frame beta chains were retained. Rows with a matching CDR3 protein are joined into one entry that keeps the most common DNA and genes. The V and J calls and clone size are TCRdb's, not the authors'. The sample records approximately 2,000,000 distinct CDR3 sequences, about 39% of which are singletons. The leading ten clones occupy about 21% of the sample.

The sequenced material came from blood. This clonotype was sampled from a human donor in good health. Recombination linked TRBV14 to TRBJ2-3; the D gene cannot be named for sure. The DNA reads as follows: TGTGCCAGCAGCCCCCGTCGGAGTATTTTAACAGATACGCAGTATTTT. Its protein product is CASSPRRSILTDTQYF.